This T cell receptor (beta chain) was observed in a study of T cell repertoires in cytomegalovirus infection (dated by TCRdb to between 2017 and 2020). In the study overall: Peptide stimulations targeted recently identified HLA-C-restricted CMV epitopes, whose presentation resists viral immunomodulation, together with well-studied HLA-B-restricted epitopes. Donor HLA type was relevant to the analysis, because carriage of CMV infection together with the matching HLA type was indicated by public TCR beta signatures.

For CDR1 and CDR2, the germline V gene lists MGHRA and YSYEKL. Its CDR3 holds 17 amino acids, cysteine through phenylalanine. Solely the CDR3 DNA is kept, with 51 bases framed from the first base. V loses 0 bases of germline sequence and J loses 0 bases, and the interval between the two ends is 12 bases. Sequencing relied on an Illumina HiSeq 1500. The raw public reads went through TCRdb reprocessing: fastp at Q25, MiXCR clone calling, in-frame beta chains kept. Every CDR3 protein is listed once, alongside the most common genes and DNA of its rows. In this sample the table shows 750,000 to 950,000 distinct CDR3 sequences, roughly 29% of which occur a single time. Of the sample, about an eighth is held by the ten largest clones. Here is what the overall study found, with its caveats: Cumulative frequency of public TCR beta family members discriminated carriers of CMV infection plus the relevant HLA type in this cohort and an independent approximately 400-donor cohort. In the ex vivo response, HLA-C-restricted CMV-specific TCR beta clonotypes were dominant, and in two of eight donors the single most frequent clonotype came from this HLA-C-restricted group.

The treatment or condition label of this sample denotes: in vitro stimulation with specific CMV peptide epitopes to enrich CMV-specific T cells. The table lists this clonotype with a few counts. Its antigen is unknown. Within one base of it there is no much larger clone, and no base qualities were kept. This specimen consisted of cultured CD8+ T cells from PBMCs, obtained from culture after CMV antigen stimulation. Recombination linked TRBV4-1 to TRBJ1-5; the D gene lacks a confident call. This receptor was taken from a human donor in good health (CMV status not recorded). Some clones in this sample may be carry-over from other donors' samples. CDR3 protein: CASSQEPGIYSNQPQHF. The bases are TGCGCCAGCAGCCAAGAGCCGGGAATCTATAGCAATCAGCCCCAGCATTTT.